This T cell receptor beta chain was identified in a study of T-cell reconstitution after alpha-beta-depleted transplantation in children. In this sample, this clonotype turned up many times. Unique molecular identifiers were incorporated into the prepared TCRbeta library. TCRdb used MiXCR to reprocess the PCR reads, holding one entry per CDR3 protein. The sample contains some 200,000 distinct CDR3 sequences, about 9.6% of which appear only once. This CDR3 has 17 residues. Trimming stripped 0 bases from V and 8 bases from J, with 17 bases between. Germline V gene lookup returns CDR1 MNHEY and CDR2 SVGAGI.

The specimen comprised PBMCs from the stem cell graft donor, sampled from the stem cell graft. The source is a human donor who donated a stem cell graft to a child with SCID. This sequence joins TRBV6-5 and TRBJ1-6, with a tentative D call TRBD1 (5 bases). CDR3 sequence: CASSYSSYEGKDSPLHF. The CDR3 DNA reads TGTGCCAGCAGTTACTCTTCTTATGAGGGGAAGGATTCACCCCTCCACTTT.